This is a list of T cell receptor beta chains from one sample in a study of CD8 T cells in ankylosing spondylitis. TCRdb independently ran MiXCR on the 5' RACE reads; one entry per CDR3 protein. The table has some 140,000 distinct CDR3 sequences, 7.5% to 9.5% seen once. Sequencing input: synovial fluid, either unsorted or a sorted T cell fraction (not recorded which). The receptors shown here come from a male donor with ankylosing spondylitis. Both conserved end residues are part of each CDR3. Each record gives: V gene, D gene, J gene, clone size, CDR3 protein, CDR3 DNA. D genes are given only for firm matches. Part of the rows lack a size; the others show once, few, many or a class for expanded clones.

>TRBV7-2|-|TRBJ1-2|many
CASSLVSENYGYTF
TGTGCCAGCAGCTTAGTTTCGGAAAACTATGGCTACACCTTC
>TRBV20-1|TRBD1|TRBJ1-5|many
CSANTYGQVSNQPQHF
TGCAGTGCTAATACCTACGGACAGGTTAGCAATCAGCCCCAGCATTTT
>TRBV6-4|TRBD2|TRBJ2-1|few
CASSEGTSGENEQFF
TGTGCCAGCAGTGAAGGGACTAGCGGGGAAAATGAGCAGTTCTTC
>TRBV5-1|-|TRBJ2-2|many
CASSRGTAGSGELFF
TGCGCCAGCAGCCGCGGGACCGCGGGTTCCGGGGAGCTGTTTTTT
>TRBV20-1|TRBD1|TRBJ1-5|-
CSAQQGLRDQPQHF
TGCAGTGCCCAACAGGGGCTCCGAGATCAGCCCCAGCATTTT
>TRBV9|TRBD2|TRBJ2-2|many
CASGGEAGELFF
TGTGCCAGCGGGGGGGAGGCCGGGGAGCTGTTTTTT
>TRBV7-8|TRBD1|TRBJ2-1|many
CASSPGQGGYNEQFF
TGTGCCAGCAGCCCCGGACAGGGGGGCTACAATGAGCAGTTCTTC
>TRBV11-1|-|TRBJ2-3|many
CASSPRLATDTQYF
TGTGCCAGCAGCCCACGGCTAGCAACAGATACGCAGTATTTT
>TRBV7-2|TRBD2|TRBJ2-1|few
CASSYSSGGAYNEQFF
TGTGCCAGCAGCTACTCTAGCGGGGGGGCCTACAATGAGCAGTTCTTC
>TRBV10-3|-|TRBJ2-7|-
CAISVGTESYEQYF
TGTGCCATCAGTGTTGGGACTGAGTCCTACGAGCAGTACTTC
>TRBV5-1|TRBD2|TRBJ2-1|many
CASSLEAGAYNEQFF
TGCGCCAGCAGCTTGGAAGCGGGGGCCTACAATGAGCAGTTCTTC
>TRBV15|-|TRBJ1-6|few
CATSRGVTNSPLHF
TGTGCCACCAGCAGAGGGGTGACTAATTCACCCCTCCACTTT
>TRBV7-2|-|TRBJ2-5|many
CASSLAGVLFRETQYF
TGTGCCAGCAGCTTAGCGGGAGTATTATTCAGGGAGACCCAGTACTTC
>TRBV7-9|-|TRBJ2-1|many
CASSLWFGSGSYNEQFF
TGTGCCAGCAGCTTATGGTTCGGTAGCGGTTCCTACAATGAGCAGTTCTTC
>TRBV7-2|-|TRBJ1-5|-
CASGETYYQPQHF
TGTGCCAGCGGTGAGACCTATTATCAGCCCCAGCATTTT
>TRBV6-2/TRBV6-3|-|TRBJ2-3|many
CASSYSEADTQYF
TGTGCCAGCAGTTACTCAGAGGCAGATACGCAGTATTTT
>TRBV30|-|TRBJ2-7|many
CAWSTLAGPGRYEQYF
TGTGCCTGGAGCACCCTCGCCGGGCCTGGAAGATACGAGCAGTACTTC
>TRBV27|TRBD1|TRBJ1-4|few
CASMRGPSEKLFF
TGTGCCAGCATGAGGGGGCCGAGTGAAAAACTGTTTTTT
>TRBV5-1|TRBD1|TRBJ2-7|many
CASSWDSTYEQYF
TGCGCCAGCAGCTGGGACAGTACCTACGAGCAGTACTTC
>TRBV14|-|TRBJ1-5|-
CASSQGWNQPQHF
TGTGCCAGCAGCCAAGGGTGGAATCAGCCCCAGCATTTT
>TRBV10-3|-|TRBJ1-1|many
CAIRGGTEAFF
TGTGCCATCAGGGGAGGAACTGAAGCTTTCTTT
>TRBV5-1|-|TRBJ1-1|many
CASSVLTGNTEAFF
TGCGCCAGCAGCGTACTGACAGGGAACACTGAAGCTTTCTTT
>TRBV7-6|-|TRBJ2-2|many
CASSRATGELFF
TGTGCCAGCAGCCGAGCGACCGGGGAGCTGTTTTTT
>TRBV28|TRBD2|TRBJ2-3|many
CASNGLGPDTQYF
TGTGCCAGCAACGGACTAGGCCCAGATACGCAGTATTTT
>TRBV20-1|TRBD1|TRBJ1-2|-
CSARTDREDGYTF
TGCAGTGCTAGAACCGACAGGGAGGACGGCTACACCTTC
>TRBV6-2/TRBV6-3|-|TRBJ2-7|many
CASSSMVSEQYF
TGTGCCAGCAGTTCCATGGTGAGTGAGCAGTACTTC
>TRBV20-1|-|TRBJ1-5|many
CSASDLSNQPQHF
TGCAGTGCCTCCGACCTAAGCAATCAGCCCCAGCATTTT
>TRBV28|-|TRBJ2-7|many
CASVPFSSYEQYF
TGTGCCAGCGTTCCCTTCAGCTCCTACGAGCAGTACTTC
>TRBV29-1|-|TRBJ2-3|many
CSVSSDTDTQYF
TGCAGCGTTTCCTCGGACACCGATACGCAGTATTTT
>TRBV5-1|-|TRBJ1-1|few
CASKPLPNRALEAFF
TGCGCCAGCAAGCCTCTACCTAACAGGGCCCTGGAAGCTTTCTTT
>TRBV18|-|TRBJ1-2|-
CASSLPGSTYGYTF
TGTGCCAGCTCACTACCAGGGAGCACATATGGCTACACCTTC
>TRBV4-3|-|TRBJ2-2|-
CASSQGGGVDLFF
TGCGCCAGCAGCCAAGGGGGTGGCGTGGATCTGTTTTTT
>TRBV6-1|-|TRBJ2-6|few
CASAKWGANVLTF
TGTGCCAGCGCCAAATGGGGGGCCAACGTCCTGACTTTC
>TRBV4-3|TRBD1|TRBJ2-6|-
CASSPQGSGANVLTF
TGCGCCAGCAGCCCACAGGGGTCTGGGGCCAACGTCCTGACTTTC
>TRBV7-2|-|TRBJ2-3|many
CASSPNGGPDTQYF
TGTGCCAGCAGCCCCAACGGGGGACCAGATACGCAGTATTTT
>TRBV20-1|-|TRBJ1-1|many
CSASEVGLTEAFF
TGCAGTGCTAGTGAAGTGGGTCTCACTGAAGCTTTCTTT
>TRBV7-2|-|TRBJ2-1|-
CTSSLGPYNEQFF
TGTACCAGCAGCTTAGGCCCTTACAATGAGCAGTTCTTC
>TRBV6-5|-|TRBJ1-4|many
CASSYSKQTLVKLFF
TGTGCCAGCAGTTACTCGAAACAAACTTTAGTAAAACTGTTTTTT